Following are 24 T cell receptor beta chains from one sample sequenced in a study of beta chain features in type 1 diabetes. The sequenced template was cDNA made from the entire isolated RNA. Here immunoSEQ multiplex PCR was the method, and the copy in TCRdb shows in-frame clones only, minus some. The sample carries 160,000 or so clones, roughly 8% recorded once. Broader study findings: Patients with Type 1 diabetes showed moderately but significantly shorter TCRB CDR3s in all four CD4+ subsets.

Which antigens these TCRs recognize remains unknown. The sequenced sample consisted of central memory CD4+ T cells from blood. The source is a woman aged 18-29 years with type 1 diabetes.

This chain joins TRBV7-3 and TRBJ1-2; D is undetermined. Trimming pared 5 bases from V and 4 bases from J, leaving 8 bases between. CDR1 SGHTA and CDR2 FQGTGA come from the germline V gene. The CDR3 has 12 residues. Written as DNA, the CDR3 is TGTGCCAGCAGCCCCTCCCCCTATGGCTACACCTTC. Translating it yields CASSPSPYGYTF.

This clone was detected only a few times. This sequence joins TRBV19 and TRBJ2-5, with 8 positions matching TRBD1. V lost 4 bases, J lost 1 base, and 5 bases stayed unmatched. The germline V gene has CDR1 LNHDA and CDR2 SQIVND (reference sequence). This CDR3 is built from 15 residues. CDR3 in amino acids: CASSKTGEIQETQYF. In nucleotides, the CDR3 is TGTGCCAGTAGTAAGACAGGGGAAATCCAAGAGACCCAGTACTTC. Full variable domain (outside the CDR3, taken from reference TRBV19 and TRBJ2-5): DGGITQSPKYLFRKEGQNVTLSCEQNLNHDAMYWYRQDPGQGLRLIYYSQIVNDFQKGDIAEGYSVSREKKESFPLTVTSAQKNPTAFYLCASSKTGEIQETQYFGPGTRLLVL.

In its sample, this clone was seen many times. The sample carries other DNA sequences with the same CDR3. This CDR3 is CASSPTSGYNEQFF. The CDR3 nucleotides are TGTGCCAGCTCACCGACTAGCGGATACAATGAGCAGTTCTTC. The rearrangement uses TRBV18 and TRBJ2-1; 9 bases fit TRBD2. V shed 3 bases, J shed 4 bases, and the junction held 1 base outside the gene matches. The germline V gene has CDR1 KGHSH and CDR2 LQKENI. This CDR3 contains 14 residues. The variable domain in full, with the rest retrieved from reference TRBV18 and TRBJ2-1, is NAGVMQNPRHLVRRRGQEARLRCSPMKGHSHVYWYRQLPEEGLKFMVYLQKENIIDESGMPKERFSAEFPKEGPSILRIQQVVRGDSAAYFCASSPTSGYNEQFFGPGTRLTVL.

V and J are TRBV7-2 and TRBJ1-2, with 7 bases that match TRBD1. There are 13 residues in the CDR3. Germline assignment: CDR1 SGHTA and CDR2 FQGNSA. Unmatched junction bases numbered 10, after V lost 7 bases and J lost 8 bases. The CDR3 DNA follows: TGTGCCAGCACCCTAGGGGGCTCTGTCGGCTACACCTTC. This translates into CASTLGGSVGYTF.

This clone was observed a handful of times. This chain joins TRBV2 and TRBJ2-1, with TRBD1 matching over 7 bases. The CDR3 is 14 residues long. The germline gives CDR1 SNHLY, CDR2 FYNNEI. V lost 4 bases and J lost 5; bases outside the gene matches: 5. In DNA, the CDR3 is TGTGCCAGCAGTGGACAGGGTGGAGACAATGAGCAGTTCTTC. Encoded protein: CASSGQGGDNEQFF.

The V gene is TRBV11-3, the J gene TRBJ1-1; no firm D call. CDR1 is SGHNT, CDR2 YENEEA, per germline. The germline V and J ends were trimmed by 5 bases and 2 bases, with 9 bases remaining between them. This CDR3 spans 13 amino acids. CDR3 DNA sequence: TGTGCCAGCAGCCCCGCGGCCAACACTGAAGCTTTCTTT. Translated: CASSPAANTEAFF.

This clone was detected ten times or more. This chain uses TRBV6-6 with TRBJ1-4, with 9 bases aligning to TRBD1. The germline V gene encodes CDR1 MNHNY and CDR2 SVGAGI (reference sequence). V shed 5 bases, J shed 5 bases, and the junction held 3 bases outside the gene matches. The CDR3 extends over 14 amino acids. In DNA, the CDR3 is TGTGCCAGCAGTAGGGGACAGGGAAATGAAAAACTGTTTTTT. It yields the protein CASSRGQGNEKLFF.

This clone was detected a few times. The rearrangement uses TRBV7-2 and TRBJ2-5; TRBD2 aligns across 9 bases. The J segment lost 2 bases and the V segment lost 2 bases, leaving 12 bases of the junction unmatched. CDR3 size: 18 residues. Germline V gives CDR1 SGHTA, CDR2 FQGNSA. The CDR3 spells CASSLTRAGGTTQETQYF. DNA of the CDR3: TGTGCCAGCAGCTTAACGCGCGCGGGGGGGACTACTCAAGAGACCCAGTACTTC.

V usage is TRBV11-3 and J usage is TRBJ2-5; 11 nucleotides line up with TRBD2. With V trimmed by 3 bases and J by 2 bases, 5 bases remained unmatched. CDR1 is SGHNT and CDR2 is YENEEA in the germline V gene. The CDR3 loop spans 16 amino acids. CDR3 DNA: TGTGCCAGCAGCTTGGGGACTAGCGGAATTCAAGAGACCCAGTACTTC. It specifies CASSLGTSGIQETQYF.

The chain uses TRBV6-6 and TRBJ1-5; D might be TRBD1 (5 bases). Trimming shortened V by 5 bases and J by 11 bases, and 22 bases separated the two germline ends. Germline assignment: CDR1 MNHNY and CDR2 SVGAGI (reference sequence). The CDR3 runs to 15 residues. In nucleotides, the CDR3 is TGTGCCAGCAGTATTCGGGACCCCTTCGGCGGGGCCCAGCATTTT. The encoded protein is CASSIRDPFGGAQHF.

CDR3 bases: TGCGCCAGCAGCCAAGATCTAACGAGGAATGAGCAGTTCTTC. Amino acid sequence: CASSQDLTRNEQFF. This chain joins TRBV4-3 and TRBJ2-1; D gene unclear. CDR3 length equals 14 residues. Per the germline V gene, CDR1 is LGHNA and CDR2 is YSLEER. V shed 0 bases and J shed 7 bases, with 10 bases lying between them.

This chain connects TRBV28 to TRBJ2-2; 8 nucleotides match TRBD2. This CDR3 spans 16 amino acids. V lost 2 bases, J lost 4 bases, and 6 bases stayed unmatched. From germline, CDR1 is MDHEN and CDR2 SYDVKM. CDR3 amino acids: CASSLPGRAPTGELFF. CDR3 nucleotide sequence: TGTGCCAGCAGTTTACCCGGGAGGGCCCCCACCGGGGAGCTGTTTTTT.

This clone was found many times. This chain uses TRBV7-9 with TRBJ1-2; 9 nucleotides agree with TRBD1. CDR1 SEHNR and CDR2 FQNEAQ come from the germline V gene (reference sequence). This CDR3 is built from 14 residues. The junction had 7 bases not matched to a gene; V was cut back by 5 bases and J by 6 bases. In DNA form, the CDR3 reads TGTGCCAGCAGCGTGGGACAGGGCGCGGATGGCTACACCTTC. Protein: CASSVGQGADGYTF.

The genes are TRBV4-3 and TRBJ2-7; the match to TRBD1 covers 9 bases. The CDR3 runs 15 residues. The V segment lost 4 bases and the J segment 2 bases; nucleotides outside the gene matches: 6. The germline V gene encodes CDR1 LGHNA and CDR2 YSLEER. The CDR3 DNA sequence: TGCGCCAGCAGCCGGGTGGACAGGGGAACCTACGAGCAGTACTTC. Translation gives CASSRVDRGTYEQYF.

This chain joins TRBV4-3 and TRBJ2-7, with 10 bases aligning to TRBD2. This CDR3 comprises 16 residues. From germline, CDR1 is LGHNA and CDR2 YSLEER. The V segment lost 4 bases and the J segment 4 bases; nucleotides outside the gene matches: 10. The CDR3 region is CASSRGGTSDGYEQYF. CDR3 DNA sequence: TGCGCCAGCAGCCGCGGAGGGACTAGCGACGGGTACGAGCAGTACTTC.

This clone was counted between two and nine times. The genes are TRBV5-1 and TRBJ2-2, with D possibly matching TRBD2 (6 bases). CDR1 SGHRS and CDR2 YFSETQ come from the germline V gene. The CDR3 is 14 amino acids. V lost 5 bases and J 3 bases, leaving 11 bases between the germline ends. The CDR3 reads CASRRGTDTGELFF. In DNA form, the CDR3 reads TGCGCCAGCAGGCGCGGGACGGACACCGGGGAGCTGTTTTTT.

This sequence joins TRBV29-1 and TRBJ2-5; D is perhaps TRBD1 (6 bases). This CDR3 comprises 12 residues. Looked up from germline, CDR1 is SQVTM and CDR2 is ANQGSEA. V was trimmed by 5 bases and J by 11 bases, leaving 18 bases between them. CDR3 amino acids: CSVRDTQIEQYF. The CDR3 DNA reads as TGCAGCGTTCGGGACACCCAAATTGAGCAGTACTTC. Together with reference TRBV29-1 and TRBJ2-5, the CDR3 gives the full variable domain: SAVISQKPSRDICQRGTSLTIQCQVDSQVTMMFWYRQQPGQSLTLIATANQGSEATYESGFVIDKFPISRPNLTFSTLTVSNMSPEDSSIYLCSVRDTQIEQYFGPGTRLLVL.

This sequence joins TRBV28 and TRBJ1-2; D not resolved. CDR3 size: 11 residues. Germline loops: CDR1 MDHEN, CDR2 SYDVKM. V lost 7 bases to trimming and J lost 6 bases, with 9 bases between them. CDR3 DNA sequence: TGTGCCAGCACTTATTTAGATGGCTACACCTTC. It encodes CASTYLDGYTF.

The chain uses TRBV30 and TRBJ1-5; 7 bases are shared with TRBD1. Trimming cost V 0 bases and J 8 bases; bases outside gene matches: 4. This CDR3 comprises 13 residues. Germline loops: CDR1 GTSNPN, CDR2 SVGIG (reference sequence). The CDR3 nucleotides read TGTGCCTGGAGTGTACAGGGGTGGGAGCCCCAGCATTTT. This encodes CAWSVQGWEPQHF.

This clone was recorded a few times. The chain has TRBV7-2 and TRBJ2-1; TRBD1 matches at 8 bases. After removal of 4 bases from V and 9 bases from J, the junction contained 5 bases not matched to a gene. Germline assignment: CDR1 SGHTA and CDR2 FQGNSA. This CDR3 is 13 amino acids long. The DNA of the CDR3 is TGTGCCAGCAGCTCCGCAGGGGGCTTTGAGCAGTTCTTC. Its translation: CASSSAGGFEQFF. Full variable domain (missing parts from reference TRBV7-2 and TRBJ2-1): GAGVSQSPSNKVTEKGKDVELRCDPISGHTALYWYRQSLGQGLEFLIYFQGNSAPDKSGLPSDRFSAERTGGSVSTLTIQRTQQEDSAVYLCASSSAGGFEQFFGPGTRLTVL.

J is TRBJ1-2 and V is TRBV6-1; 12 bases are a match to TRBD1. The junction had 7 bases not matched to a gene; V was cut back by 6 bases and J by 8 bases. CDR1 is MNHNS and CDR2 is SASEGT in the germline V gene. The CDR3 length is 14 residues. CDR3 protein: CASRGDRGLEGYTF. The CDR3, as DNA: TGTGCCAGCAGGGGGGACAGGGGGCTGGAAGGCTACACCTTC.

The J gene is TRBJ2-7, the V gene TRBV7-8; no clear D. Per the germline V gene, CDR1 is SGHVS and CDR2 is FQNEAQ. V lost 2 bases and J lost 3, with 5 bases in between. The CDR3 is made up of 12 amino acids. The CDR3 region has the DNA TGTGCCAGCAGCTTATCTTTCTACGAGCAGTACTTC. Its translation: CASSLSFYEQYF.

This chain joins TRBV11-2 and TRBJ2-7, with D perhaps TRBD1 (6 bases). Between the trimmed V and J ends, which lost 5 bases and 0 bases, there was a span of 14 bases. The CDR3 covers 15 residues. Looked up from germline, CDR1 is SGHAT and CDR2 is FQNNGV. The CDR3 DNA is TGTGCCAGCAGCCGACAGGCCCCCAGCTCCTACGAGCAGTACTTC. This sequence encodes CASSRQAPSSYEQYF.

The chain links TRBV4-1 to TRBJ2-7, with TRBD2 matching 14 bases. The CDR3 covers 14 residues. V lost 5 bases to trimming and J lost 4 bases; unmatched junction nucleotides: 1. Germline V gives CDR1 MGHRA, CDR2 YSYEKL. The chain's CDR3 is CASSGTSGSYEQYF. The CDR3 DNA reads as TGCGCCAGCAGCGGGACTAGCGGGAGTTACGAGCAGTACTTC.